Below are 10 T cell receptor beta chains sequenced from a single sample in a study of control samples from healthy donors and cancer patients. Method: immunoSEQ multiplex PCR; TCRdb's copy keeps in-frame clones and lacks some. The table has 200,000 to 250,000 clones, just under 95% seen once. The sample comprised blood. These receptor sequences come from a man aged 45-65 years in good health.

The chain carries TRBV29-1 and TRBJ1-2; 8 bases are shared with TRBD1. Germline CDR1 is SQVTM and CDR2 is ANQGSEA. With V trimmed by 6 bases and J by 4 bases, 7 bases remained unmatched. This CDR3 spans 13 amino acids. CDR3: CSVDGQGGYGYTF. CDR3 bases: TGCAGCGTAGACGGACAGGGAGGCTATGGCTACACCTTC.

The chain carries TRBV3-1 (or the pseudogene TRBV3-2) and TRBJ1-2; perhaps TRBD1 as D (6 bases). The CDR3 is 13 residues long. In germline, CDR1 is LGHDT, CDR2 YNNKEL (reference sequence). The V end was cut by 4 bases, the J end by 6 bases, with 12 bases between. CDR3 in amino acids: CASSPSGGDGYTF. The CDR3, as DNA: TGTGCCAGCAGCCCCTCCGGGGGCGATGGCTACACCTTC.

The rearrangement joins TRBV15 to TRBJ2-3; D remains ambiguous. CDR3 length: 14 amino acids. Trimming removed 0 bases at V and 4 bases at J, with 8 bases between. Germline CDR1 LNHNV, CDR2 YYDKDF (reference sequence). This CDR3 is CATSRDKLADTQYF. Here the CDR3 DNA reads TGTGCCACCAGCAGAGATAAGTTAGCAGATACGCAGTATTTT.

This clone was counted a single time. J is TRBJ1-1 and V is TRBV24-1; D call uncertain. The length of the CDR3 is 11 residues. In germline, CDR1 is KGHDR, CDR2 SFDVKD. V lost 8 bases and J 8 bases, leaving 11 bases between the germline ends. The CDR3 coding sequence is TGTGCCACCATGGCGGGGTCGGAAGCTTTCTTT. Translated, it gives CATMAGSEAFF.

V is TRBV2 and J is TRBJ1-3; D is unresolved. CDR1 SNHLY and CDR2 FYNNEI come from the germline V gene. The germline V and J ends were trimmed by 8 bases and 0 bases, with 5 bases remaining between them. The CDR3 is 12 amino acids. The CDR3 reads CASSPSGNTIYF. As DNA, the CDR3 is TGTGCCAGCTCCCCCTCTGGAAACACCATATATTTT.

This rearrangement joins TRBV7-9 to TRBJ1-5; 8 bases are a match to TRBD1. In germline, CDR1 is SEHNR, CDR2 FQNEAQ (reference sequence). The CDR3 runs to 14 residues. V dropped 5 bases and J dropped 4; count of bases not matched to a gene: 4. The CDR3 DNA reads TGTGCCAGCAGCCCCGGACAGGGAAATCAGCCCCAGCATTTT. Translating gives CASSPGQGNQPQHF. Using reference TRBV7-9 and TRBJ1-5 for the parts outside the CDR3, the full variable domain is DTGVSQNPRHKITKRGQNVTFRCDPISEHNRLYWYRQTLGQGPEFLTYFQNEAQLEKSRLLSDRFSAERPKGSFSTLEIQRTEQGDSAMYLCASSPGQGNQPQHFGDGTRLSIL.

This clone was seen just once. The rearrangement joins TRBV19 to TRBJ2-3; 13 bases map to TRBD2. The CDR3 runs to 20 residues. CDR1 is LNHDA and CDR2 is SQIVND in the germline V gene (reference sequence). J lost 1 base, V lost 0 bases, and 10 bases had no gene match. The CDR3 loop reads CASSIDLELAGGQGTDTQYF. The CDR3 DNA reads TGTGCCAGTAGTATAGATCTCGAACTAGCGGGGGGGCAGGGCACAGATACGCAGTATTTT.

This rearrangement joins TRBV13 to TRBJ2-1, with a weak D call TRBD2 (5 bases). This CDR3 contains 13 residues. The V end was cut by 0 bases, the J end by 8 bases, with 8 bases between. The germline V gene has CDR1 PRHDT and CDR2 FYEKMQ (reference sequence). This chain's CDR3 is CASSLGRADEQFF. CDR3 coding DNA: TGTGCCAGCAGCTTAGGGAGGGCTGATGAGCAGTTCTTC.

The chain employs TRBV6-5 and TRBJ2-7; D might be TRBD1 (6 bases). Germline assignment: CDR1 MNHEY and CDR2 SVGAGI. The CDR3 is made up of 16 amino acids. V shed 0 bases and J shed 3 bases, with 15 bases lying between them. CDR3 sequence: CASSYSGQGRGYEQYF. The CDR3 nucleotides are TGTGCCAGCAGTTACTCCGGTCAGGGCAGGGGCTACGAGCAGTACTTC.

The chain combines TRBV28 with TRBJ1-5; D is uncertain. The CDR3 consists of 12 residues. Germline CDR1 reads MDHEN; CDR2 reads SYDVKM. V was pared by 8 bases and J by 4 bases, with 9 bases between. Here the CDR3 DNA reads TGTGCCAGCGGCCCTTTAAATCAGCCCCAGCATTTT. Amino acids: CASGPLNQPQHF. Complete variable domain (other parts from reference TRBV28 and TRBJ1-5): DVKVTQSSRYLVKRTGEKVFLECVQDMDHENMFWYRQDPGLGLRLIYFSYDVKMKEKGDIPEGYSVSREKKERFSLILESASTNQTSMYLCASGPLNQPQHFGDGTRLSIL.